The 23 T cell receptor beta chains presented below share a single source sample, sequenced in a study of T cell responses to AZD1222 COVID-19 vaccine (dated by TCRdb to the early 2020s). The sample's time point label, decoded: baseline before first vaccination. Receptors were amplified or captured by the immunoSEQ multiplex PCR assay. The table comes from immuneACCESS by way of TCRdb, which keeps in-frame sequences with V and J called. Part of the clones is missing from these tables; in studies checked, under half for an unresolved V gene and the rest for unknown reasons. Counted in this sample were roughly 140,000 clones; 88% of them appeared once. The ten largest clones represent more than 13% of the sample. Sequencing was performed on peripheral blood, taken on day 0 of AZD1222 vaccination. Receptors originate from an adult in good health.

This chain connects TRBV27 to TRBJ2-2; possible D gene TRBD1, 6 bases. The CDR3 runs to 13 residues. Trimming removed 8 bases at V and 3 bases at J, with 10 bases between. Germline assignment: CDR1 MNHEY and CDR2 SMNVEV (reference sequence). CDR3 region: CASRYRDTGELFF. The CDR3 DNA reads TGTGCCAGCCGATACAGGGACACCGGGGAGCTGTTTTTT.

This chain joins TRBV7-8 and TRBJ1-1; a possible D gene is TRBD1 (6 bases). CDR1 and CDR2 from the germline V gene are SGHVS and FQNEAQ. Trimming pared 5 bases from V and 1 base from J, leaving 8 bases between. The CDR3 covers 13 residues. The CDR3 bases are TGTGCCAGCAGCCAAGGGGGGAACACTGAAGCTTTCTTT. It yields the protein CASSQGGNTEAFF.

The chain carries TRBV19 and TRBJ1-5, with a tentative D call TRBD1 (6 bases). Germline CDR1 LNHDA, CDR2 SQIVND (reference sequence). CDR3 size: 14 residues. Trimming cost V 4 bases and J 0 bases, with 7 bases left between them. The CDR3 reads CASSSRGSNQPQHF. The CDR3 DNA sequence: TGTGCCAGTAGTAGCAGGGGTAGCAATCAGCCCCAGCATTTT.

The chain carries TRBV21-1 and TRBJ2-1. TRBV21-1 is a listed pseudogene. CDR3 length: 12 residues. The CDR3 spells CASSRVDNEQFF. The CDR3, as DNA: TGTGCCAGCAGCAGGGTGGACAATGAGCAGTTCTTC.

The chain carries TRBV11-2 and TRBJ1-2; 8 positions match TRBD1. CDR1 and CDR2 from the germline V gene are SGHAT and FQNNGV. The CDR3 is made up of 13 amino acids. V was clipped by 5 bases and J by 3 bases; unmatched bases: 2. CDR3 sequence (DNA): TGTGCCAGCAGCCCGACAGGGGACTATGGCTACACCTTC. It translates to CASSPTGDYGYTF.

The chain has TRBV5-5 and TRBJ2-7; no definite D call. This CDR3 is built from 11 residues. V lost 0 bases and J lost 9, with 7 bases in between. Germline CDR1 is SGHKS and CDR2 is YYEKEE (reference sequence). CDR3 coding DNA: TGTGCCAGCAGCTTGGAGTTTGGGCAGTACTTC. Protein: CASSLEFGQYF.

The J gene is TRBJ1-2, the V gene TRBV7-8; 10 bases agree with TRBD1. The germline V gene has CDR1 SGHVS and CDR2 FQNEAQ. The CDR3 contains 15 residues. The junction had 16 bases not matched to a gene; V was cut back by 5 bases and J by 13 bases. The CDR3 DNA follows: TGTGCCAGCAGCGCTCATCTCCCCGGGACAGGGGCCCCCACCTTC. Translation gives CASSAHLPGTGAPTF. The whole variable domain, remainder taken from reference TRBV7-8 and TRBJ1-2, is GAGVSQSPRYKVAKRGQDVALRCDPISGHVSLFWYQQALGQGPEFLTYFQNEAQLDKSGLPSDRFFAERPEGSVSTLKIQRTQQEDSAVYLCASSAHLPGTGAPTFGSGTRLTVV.

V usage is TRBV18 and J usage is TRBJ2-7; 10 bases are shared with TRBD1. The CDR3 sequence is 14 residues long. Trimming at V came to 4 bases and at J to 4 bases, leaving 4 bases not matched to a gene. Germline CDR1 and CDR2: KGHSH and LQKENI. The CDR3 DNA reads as TGTGCCAGCTCACGCGGACAGGGGGGTTACGAGCAGTACTTC. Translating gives CASSRGQGGYEQYF.

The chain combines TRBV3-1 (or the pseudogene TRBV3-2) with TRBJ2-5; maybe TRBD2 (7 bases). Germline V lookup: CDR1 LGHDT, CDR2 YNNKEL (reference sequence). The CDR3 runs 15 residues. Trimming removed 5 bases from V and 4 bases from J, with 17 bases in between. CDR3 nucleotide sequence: TGTGCCAGCAGCTCACGGGGGGCGGGGAGAGAGACCCAGTACTTC. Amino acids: CASSSRGAGRETQYF.

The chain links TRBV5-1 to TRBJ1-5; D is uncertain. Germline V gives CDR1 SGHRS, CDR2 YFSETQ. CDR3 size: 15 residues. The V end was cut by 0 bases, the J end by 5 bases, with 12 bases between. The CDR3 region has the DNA TGCGCCAGCAGCTTGGGGCAGTTTGGGGATCAGCCCCAGCATTTT. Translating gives CASSLGQFGDQPQHF.

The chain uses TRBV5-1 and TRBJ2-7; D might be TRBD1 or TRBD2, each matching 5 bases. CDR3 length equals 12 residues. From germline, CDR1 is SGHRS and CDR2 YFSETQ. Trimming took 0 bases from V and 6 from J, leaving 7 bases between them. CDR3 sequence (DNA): TGCGCCAGCAGCTTGGCAGGGAGCGAGCAGTACTTC. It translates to CASSLAGSEQYF.

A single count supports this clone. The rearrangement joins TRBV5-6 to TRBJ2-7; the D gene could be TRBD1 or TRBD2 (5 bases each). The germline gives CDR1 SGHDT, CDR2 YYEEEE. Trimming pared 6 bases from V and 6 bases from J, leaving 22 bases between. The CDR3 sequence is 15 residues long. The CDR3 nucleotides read TGTGCCAGCAACTTATGGGGAGTAGGTCAGGGCGAGCAGTACTTC. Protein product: CASNLWGVGQGEQYF. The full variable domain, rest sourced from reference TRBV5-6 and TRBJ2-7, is DAGVTQSPTHLIKTRGQQVTLRCSPKSGHDTVSWYQQALGQGPQFIFQYYEEEERQRGNFPDRFSGHQFPNYSSELNVNALLLGDSALYLCASNLWGVGQGEQYFGPGTRLTVT.

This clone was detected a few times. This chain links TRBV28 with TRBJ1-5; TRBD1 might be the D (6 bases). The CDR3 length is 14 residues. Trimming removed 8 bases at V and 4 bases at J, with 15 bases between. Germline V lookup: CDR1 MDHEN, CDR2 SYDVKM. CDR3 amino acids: CASVVGGGNQPQHF. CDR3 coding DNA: TGTGCCAGCGTAGTAGGGGGAGGGAATCAGCCCCAGCATTTT.

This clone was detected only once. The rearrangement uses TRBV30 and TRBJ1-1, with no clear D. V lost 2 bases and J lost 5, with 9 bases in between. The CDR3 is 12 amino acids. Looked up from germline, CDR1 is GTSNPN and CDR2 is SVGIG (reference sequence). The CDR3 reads CAWSPGRTEAFF. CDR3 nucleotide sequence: TGTGCCTGGAGTCCCGGGAGAACTGAAGCTTTCTTT.

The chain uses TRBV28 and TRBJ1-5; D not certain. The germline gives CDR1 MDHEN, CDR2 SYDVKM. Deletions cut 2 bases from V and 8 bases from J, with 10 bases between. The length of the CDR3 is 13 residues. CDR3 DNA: TGTGCCAGCAGTTTAGAGGGTTGGAAGCCCCAGCATTTT. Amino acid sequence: CASSLEGWKPQHF. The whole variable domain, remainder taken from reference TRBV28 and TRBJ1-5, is DVKVTQSSRYLVKRTGEKVFLECVQDMDHENMFWYRQDPGLGLRLIYFSYDVKMKEKGDIPEGYSVSREKKERFSLILESASTNQTSMYLCASSLEGWKPQHFGDGTRLSIL.

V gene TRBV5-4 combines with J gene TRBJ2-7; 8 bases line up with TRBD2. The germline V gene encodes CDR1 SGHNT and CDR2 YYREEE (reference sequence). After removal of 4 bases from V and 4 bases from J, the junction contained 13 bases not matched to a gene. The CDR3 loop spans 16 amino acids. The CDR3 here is CASSPSLSGEGYEQYF. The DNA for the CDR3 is TGTGCCAGCAGCCCCTCCCTTAGCGGGGAGGGATACGAGCAGTACTTC.

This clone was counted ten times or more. The CDR3 here is CASSPGQGIVYSNQPQHF. The DNA for the CDR3 is TGTGCCAGCAGCCCGGGACAGGGGATTGTATATAGCAATCAGCCCCAGCATTTT. V usage is TRBV5-5 and J usage is TRBJ1-5; 10 bases fit TRBD1. Germline loops: CDR1 SGHKS, CDR2 YYEKEE (reference sequence). The V segment lost 4 bases and the J segment 0 bases; nucleotides outside the gene matches: 10. This CDR3 has 18 residues.

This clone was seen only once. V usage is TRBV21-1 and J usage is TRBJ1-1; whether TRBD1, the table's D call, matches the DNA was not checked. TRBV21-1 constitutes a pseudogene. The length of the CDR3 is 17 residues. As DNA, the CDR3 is TGTGCCAGCAGCAAACTTCACCGCGACAGGACGGCTGTTGAAGCTTTCTTT. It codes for CASSKLHRDRTAVEAFF.

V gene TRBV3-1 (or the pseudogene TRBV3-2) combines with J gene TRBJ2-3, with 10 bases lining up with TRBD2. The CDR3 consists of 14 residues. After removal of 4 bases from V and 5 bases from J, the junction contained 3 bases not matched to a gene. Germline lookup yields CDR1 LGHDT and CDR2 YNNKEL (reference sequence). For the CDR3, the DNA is TGTGCCAGCAGCCCCCGACTAGCGGGAGATACGCAGTATTTT. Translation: CASSPRLAGDTQYF.

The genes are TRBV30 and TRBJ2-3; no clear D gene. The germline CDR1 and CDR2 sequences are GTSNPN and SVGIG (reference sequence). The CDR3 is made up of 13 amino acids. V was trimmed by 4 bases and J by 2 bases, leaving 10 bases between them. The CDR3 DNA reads TGTGCCTGGACGTCCCTGATCACAGATACGCAGTATTTT. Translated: CAWTSLITDTQYF.

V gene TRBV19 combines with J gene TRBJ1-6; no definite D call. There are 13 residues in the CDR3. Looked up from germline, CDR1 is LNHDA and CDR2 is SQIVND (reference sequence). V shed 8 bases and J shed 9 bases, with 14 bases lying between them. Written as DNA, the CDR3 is TGTGCCAGTGCTGAGGCGCGGAGTTCACCCCTCCACTTT. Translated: CASAEARSSPLHF.

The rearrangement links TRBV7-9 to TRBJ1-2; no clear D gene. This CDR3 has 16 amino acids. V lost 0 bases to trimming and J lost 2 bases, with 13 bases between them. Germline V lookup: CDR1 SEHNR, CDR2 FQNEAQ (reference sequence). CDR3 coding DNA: TGTGCCAGCAGCTTAGCTGGTGGCAGGAGAAACTATGGCTACACCTTC. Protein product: CASSLAGGRRNYGYTF. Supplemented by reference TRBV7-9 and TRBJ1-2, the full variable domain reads DTGVSQNPRHKITKRGQNVTFRCDPISEHNRLYWYRQTLGQGPEFLTYFQNEAQLEKSRLLSDRFSAERPKGSFSTLEIQRTEQGDSAMYLCASSLAGGRRNYGYTFGSGTRLTVV.

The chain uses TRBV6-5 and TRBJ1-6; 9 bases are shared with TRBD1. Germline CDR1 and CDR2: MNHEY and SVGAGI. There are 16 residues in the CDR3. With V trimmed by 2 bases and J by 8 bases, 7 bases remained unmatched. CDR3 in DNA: TGTGCCAGCAGTTACACTTCAGGGGACAGGGATTCACCCCTCCACTTT. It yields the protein CASSYTSGDRDSPLHF.